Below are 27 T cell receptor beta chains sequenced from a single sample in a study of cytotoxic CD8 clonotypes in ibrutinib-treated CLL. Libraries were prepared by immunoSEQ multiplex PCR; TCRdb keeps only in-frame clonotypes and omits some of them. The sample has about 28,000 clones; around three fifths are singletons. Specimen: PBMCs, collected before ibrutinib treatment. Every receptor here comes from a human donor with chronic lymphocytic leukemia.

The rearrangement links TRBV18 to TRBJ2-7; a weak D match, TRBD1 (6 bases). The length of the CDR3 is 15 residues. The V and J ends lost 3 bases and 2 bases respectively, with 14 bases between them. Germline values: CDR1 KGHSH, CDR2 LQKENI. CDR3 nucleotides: TGTGCCAGCTCACCCGACTTATCAGGGGCCTACGAGCAGTACTTC. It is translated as CASSPDLSGAYEQYF.

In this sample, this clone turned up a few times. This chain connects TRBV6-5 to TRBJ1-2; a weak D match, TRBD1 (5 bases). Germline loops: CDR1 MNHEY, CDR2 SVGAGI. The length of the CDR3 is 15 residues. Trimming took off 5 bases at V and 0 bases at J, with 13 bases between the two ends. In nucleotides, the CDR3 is TGTGCCAGCAGTCCCGACAGTACCACTAACTATGGCTACACCTTC. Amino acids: CASSPDSTTNYGYTF.

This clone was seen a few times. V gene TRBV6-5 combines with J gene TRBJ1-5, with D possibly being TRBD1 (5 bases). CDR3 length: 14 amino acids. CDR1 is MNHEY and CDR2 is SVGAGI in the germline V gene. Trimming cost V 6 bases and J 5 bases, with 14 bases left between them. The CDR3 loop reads CASSPVQGYQPQHF. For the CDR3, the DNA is TGTGCCAGCAGCCCCGTTCAGGGTTATCAGCCCCAGCATTTT.

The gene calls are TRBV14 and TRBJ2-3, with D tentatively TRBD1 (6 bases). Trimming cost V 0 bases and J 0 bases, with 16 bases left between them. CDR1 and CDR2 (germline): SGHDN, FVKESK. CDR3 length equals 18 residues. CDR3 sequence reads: CASSQDLLGALSTDTQYF. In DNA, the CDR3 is TGTGCCAGCAGCCAAGATTTGCTGGGGGCGTTAAGCACAGATACGCAGTATTTT.

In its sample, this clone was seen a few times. The CDR3 nucleotides read TGTGCCAGCAGCTTGGGACAGTCCTATGGCTACACCTTC. It encodes CASSLGQSYGYTF. V and J are TRBV5-8 and TRBJ1-2; tentatively, D is TRBD1 (5 bases). Trimming left V 0 bases short and J 4 bases short, with 7 bases between. Germline loops: CDR1 SGHTS, CDR2 YDEGEE. The CDR3 loop spans 13 amino acids.

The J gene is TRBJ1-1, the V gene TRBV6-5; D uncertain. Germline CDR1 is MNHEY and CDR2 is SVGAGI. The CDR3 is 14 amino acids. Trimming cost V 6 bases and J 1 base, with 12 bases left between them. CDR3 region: CASSSTQKNTEAFF. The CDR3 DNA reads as TGTGCCAGCAGCAGTACACAAAAGAACACTGAAGCTTTCTTT.

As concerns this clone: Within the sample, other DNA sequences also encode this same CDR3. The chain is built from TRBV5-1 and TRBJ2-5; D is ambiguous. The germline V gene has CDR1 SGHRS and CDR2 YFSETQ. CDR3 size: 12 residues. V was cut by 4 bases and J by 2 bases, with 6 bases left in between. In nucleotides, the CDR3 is TGCGCCAGCAGCCAGGTTCAAGAGACCCAGTACTTC. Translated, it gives CASSQVQETQYF.

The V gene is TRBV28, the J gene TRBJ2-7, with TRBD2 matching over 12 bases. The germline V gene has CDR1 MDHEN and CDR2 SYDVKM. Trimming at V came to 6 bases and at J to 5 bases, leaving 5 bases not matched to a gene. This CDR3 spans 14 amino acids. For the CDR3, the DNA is TGTGCCAGCAGGACTAGCGGGAGTTTCGACGAGCAGTACTTC. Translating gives CASRTSGSFDEQYF.

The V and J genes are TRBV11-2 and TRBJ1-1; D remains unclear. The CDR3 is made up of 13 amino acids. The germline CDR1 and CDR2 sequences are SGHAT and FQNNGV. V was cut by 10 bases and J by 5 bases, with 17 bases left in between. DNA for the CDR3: TGTGCCACCCCACGGCCTGGAGGGACTGAAGCTTTCTTT. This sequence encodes CATPRPGGTEAFF.

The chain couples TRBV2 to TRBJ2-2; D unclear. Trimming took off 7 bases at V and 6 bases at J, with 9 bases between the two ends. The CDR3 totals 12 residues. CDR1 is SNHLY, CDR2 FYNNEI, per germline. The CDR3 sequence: CASKGSAGELFF. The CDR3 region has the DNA TGTGCCAGCAAAGGGTCGGCCGGGGAGCTGTTTTTT.

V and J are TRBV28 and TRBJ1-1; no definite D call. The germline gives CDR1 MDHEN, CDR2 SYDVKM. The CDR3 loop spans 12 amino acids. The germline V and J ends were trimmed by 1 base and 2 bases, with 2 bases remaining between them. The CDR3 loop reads CASSLYNTEAFF. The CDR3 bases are TGTGCCAGCAGTTTATATAACACTGAAGCTTTCTTT.

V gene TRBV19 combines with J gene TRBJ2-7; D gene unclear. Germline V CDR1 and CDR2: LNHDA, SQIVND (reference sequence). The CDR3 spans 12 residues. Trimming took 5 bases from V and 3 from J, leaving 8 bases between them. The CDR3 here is CASSSNSYEQYF. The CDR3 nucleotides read TGTGCCAGTAGTTCCAACAGCTACGAGCAGTACTTC. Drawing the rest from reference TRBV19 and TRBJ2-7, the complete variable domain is DGGITQSPKYLFRKEGQNVTLSCEQNLNHDAMYWYRQDPGQGLRLIYYSQIVNDFQKGDIAEGYSVSREKKESFPLTVTSAQKNPTAFYLCASSSNSYEQYFGPGTRLTVT.

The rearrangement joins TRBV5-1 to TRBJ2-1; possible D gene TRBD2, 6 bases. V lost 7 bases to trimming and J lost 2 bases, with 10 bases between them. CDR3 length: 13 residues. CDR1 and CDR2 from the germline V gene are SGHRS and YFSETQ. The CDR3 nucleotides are TGCGCCAGCTTCGGGGAGGCCTACAATGAGCAGTTCTTC. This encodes CASFGEAYNEQFF.

The CDR3 reads CASSNRAFNTGELFF. The DNA of the CDR3 is TGTGCCAGCAGCAACCGGGCCTTTAACACCGGGGAGCTGTTTTTT. V and J are TRBV9 and TRBJ2-2; the D is unclear. Trimming cost V 4 bases and J 2 bases, with 12 bases left between them. The CDR3 sequence is 15 residues long. The V gene's germline CDR1 is SGDLS and CDR2 YYNGEE.

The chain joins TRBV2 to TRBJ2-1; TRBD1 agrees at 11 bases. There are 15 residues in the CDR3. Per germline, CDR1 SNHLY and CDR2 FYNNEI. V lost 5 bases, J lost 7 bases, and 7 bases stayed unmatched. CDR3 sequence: CASSPGQGVGNEQFF. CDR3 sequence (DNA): TGTGCCAGCAGTCCGGGACAGGGGGTTGGTAATGAGCAGTTCTTC.

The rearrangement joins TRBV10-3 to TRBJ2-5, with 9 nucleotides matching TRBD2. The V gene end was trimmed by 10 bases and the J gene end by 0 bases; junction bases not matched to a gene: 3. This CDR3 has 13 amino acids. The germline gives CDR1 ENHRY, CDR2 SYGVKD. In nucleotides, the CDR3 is TGTGCCACCCGACTAGCGGACCAAGAGACCCAGTACTTC. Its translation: CATRLADQETQYF.

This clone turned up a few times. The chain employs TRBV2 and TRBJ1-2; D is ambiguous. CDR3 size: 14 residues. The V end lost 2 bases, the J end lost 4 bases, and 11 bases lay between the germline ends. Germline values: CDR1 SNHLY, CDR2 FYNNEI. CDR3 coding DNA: TGTGCCAGCAGTGAACTGGGGAGAAGCTATGGCTACACCTTC. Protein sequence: CASSELGRSYGYTF.

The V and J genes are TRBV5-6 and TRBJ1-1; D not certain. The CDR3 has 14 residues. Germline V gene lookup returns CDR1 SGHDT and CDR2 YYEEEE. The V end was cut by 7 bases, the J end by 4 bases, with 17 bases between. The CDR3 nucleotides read TGTGCCAGCTGCAGACGGGGTAGGAGCACTGAAGCTTTCTTT. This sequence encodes CASCRRGRSTEAFF.

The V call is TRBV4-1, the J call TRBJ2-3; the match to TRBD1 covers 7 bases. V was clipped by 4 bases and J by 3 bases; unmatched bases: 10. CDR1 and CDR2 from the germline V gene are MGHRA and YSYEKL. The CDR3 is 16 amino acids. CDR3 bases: TGCGCCAGCAGCCTCGCGACAGGGCTGCGGACAGATACGCAGTATTTT. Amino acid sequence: CASSLATGLRTDTQYF.

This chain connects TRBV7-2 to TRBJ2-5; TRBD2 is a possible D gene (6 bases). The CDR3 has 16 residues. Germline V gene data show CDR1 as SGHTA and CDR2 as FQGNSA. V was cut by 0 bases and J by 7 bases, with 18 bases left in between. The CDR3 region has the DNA TGTGCCAGCAGCTTAGCGGTTAGCGGTACTGGTGGGACCCAGTACTTC. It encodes CASSLAVSGTGGTQYF. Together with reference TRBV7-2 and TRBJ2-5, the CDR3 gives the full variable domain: GAGVSQSPSNKVTEKGKDVELRCDPISGHTALYWYRQSLGQGLEFLIYFQGNSAPDKSGLPSDRFSAERTGGSVSTLTIQRTQQEDSAVYLCASSLAVSGTGGTQYFGPGTRLLVL.

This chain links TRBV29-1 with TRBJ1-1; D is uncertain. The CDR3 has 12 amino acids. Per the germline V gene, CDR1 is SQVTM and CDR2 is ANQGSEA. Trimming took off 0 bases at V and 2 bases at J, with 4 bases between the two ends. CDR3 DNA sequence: TGCAGCGTTGAAGACACCAACACTGAAGCTTTCTTT. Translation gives CSVEDTNTEAFF.

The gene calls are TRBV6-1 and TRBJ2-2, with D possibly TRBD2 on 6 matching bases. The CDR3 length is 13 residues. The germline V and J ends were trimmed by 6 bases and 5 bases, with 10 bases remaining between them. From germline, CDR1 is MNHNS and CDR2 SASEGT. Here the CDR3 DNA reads TGTGCCAGCAGGTGGGGAGGTACCGGGGAGCTGTTTTTT. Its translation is CASRWGGTGELFF.

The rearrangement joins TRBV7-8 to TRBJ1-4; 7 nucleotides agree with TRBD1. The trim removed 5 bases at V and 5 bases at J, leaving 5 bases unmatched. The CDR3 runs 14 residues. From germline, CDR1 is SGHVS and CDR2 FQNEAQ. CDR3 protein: CASSKDRSNEKLFF. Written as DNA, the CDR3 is TGTGCCAGCAGCAAGGACAGGTCGAATGAAAAACTGTTTTTT. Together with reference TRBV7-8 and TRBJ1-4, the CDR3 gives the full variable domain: GAGVSQSPRYKVAKRGQDVALRCDPISGHVSLFWYQQALGQGPEFLTYFQNEAQLDKSGLPSDRFFAERPEGSVSTLKIQRTQQEDSAVYLCASSKDRSNEKLFFGSGTQLSVL.

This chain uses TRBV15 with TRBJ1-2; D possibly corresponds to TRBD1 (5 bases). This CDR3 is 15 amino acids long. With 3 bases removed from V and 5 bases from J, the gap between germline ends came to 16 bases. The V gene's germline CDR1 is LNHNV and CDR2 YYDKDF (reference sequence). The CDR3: CATSSGANPSYGYTF. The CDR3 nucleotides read TGTGCCACCAGCAGTGGGGCTAATCCTAGTTATGGCTACACCTTC.

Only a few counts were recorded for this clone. The chain's CDR3 is CASSPRTEQFF. In DNA, the CDR3 is TGTGCCAGCAGCCCCCGCACTGAGCAGTTCTTC. The genes are TRBV28 and TRBJ2-1; D is undetermined. V lost 6 bases, J lost 9 bases, and 9 bases lay in between. Germline CDR1 is MDHEN and CDR2 is SYDVKM. The CDR3 spans 11 residues.

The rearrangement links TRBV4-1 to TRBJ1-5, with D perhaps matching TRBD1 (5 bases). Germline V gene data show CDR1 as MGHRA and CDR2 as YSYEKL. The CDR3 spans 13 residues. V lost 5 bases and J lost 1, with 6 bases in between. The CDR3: CASSGGSNQPQHF. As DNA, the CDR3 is TGCGCCAGCAGCGGGGGAAGCAATCAGCCCCAGCATTTT.

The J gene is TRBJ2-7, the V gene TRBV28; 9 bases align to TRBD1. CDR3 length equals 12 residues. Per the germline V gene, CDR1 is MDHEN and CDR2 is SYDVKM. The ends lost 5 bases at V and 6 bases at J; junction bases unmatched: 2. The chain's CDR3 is CASSRQGGEQYF. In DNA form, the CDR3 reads TGTGCCAGCAGTCGACAGGGGGGCGAGCAGTACTTC. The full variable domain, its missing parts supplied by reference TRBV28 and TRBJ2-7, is DVKVTQSSRYLVKRTGEKVFLECVQDMDHENMFWYRQDPGLGLRLIYFSYDVKMKEKGDIPEGYSVSREKKERFSLILESASTNQTSMYLCASSRQGGEQYFGPGTRLTVT.